The 30 T cell receptor beta chains listed next were all sequenced from one sample in a study of Ad26.COV2.S vaccination and SARS-CoV-2 variants. Measured with immunoSEQ multiplex PCR; TCRdb has only the in-frame clones, and not every one. The table lists around 350,000 clones, roughly nine tenths of them singletons. Sequences were derived from peripheral blood, sampled after recovery from COVID-19. Every receptor here comes from a human donor who had recovered from COVID-19.

This chain's CDR3 is CASSSDGTAADEQYF. The CDR3 nucleotides read TGTGCCAGCAGCTCCGACGGGACAGCCGCGGACGAGCAGTACTTC. This rearrangement joins TRBV7-3 to TRBJ2-7; 7 bases fit TRBD1. Germline V gene data show CDR1 as SGHTA and CDR2 as FQGTGA. This CDR3 region has 15 residues. The junction had 11 bases not matched to a gene; V was cut back by 4 bases and J by 5 bases.

This clone was observed a few times. The chain links TRBV5-6 to TRBJ1-5, with D perhaps matching TRBD1 (6 bases). The CDR3 runs 14 residues. V lost 4 bases to trimming and J lost 5 bases, with 13 bases between them. Per the germline V gene, CDR1 is SGHDT and CDR2 is YYEEEE. Written as DNA, the CDR3 is TGTGCCAGCAGCCAGCAGGGGACTTATCAGCCCCAGCATTTT. It yields the protein CASSQQGTYQPQHF.

This chain joins TRBV5-1 and TRBJ2-2, with TRBD1 identical over 9 bases. The CDR3 has 15 residues. Losses at the gene ends were 1 base for V and 5 bases for J; bases not matched to a gene: 3. Germline CDR1 SGHRS, CDR2 YFSETQ. DNA for the CDR3: TGCGCCAGCAGCTTGTACAGGGGGCGTACCGGGGAGCTGTTTTTT. Translation gives CASSLYRGRTGELFF.

The rearrangement joins TRBV5-4 to TRBJ2-3; 12 bases are a match to TRBD2. The CDR3 has 18 amino acids. Per germline, CDR1 SGHNT and CDR2 YYREEE (reference sequence). The J segment lost 6 bases and the V segment lost 4 bases, leaving 15 bases of the junction unmatched. CDR3 region: CASSPPPRLAGEGDTQYF. In DNA form, the CDR3 reads TGTGCCAGCAGCCCTCCTCCACGACTAGCGGGGGAGGGGGATACGCAGTATTTT.

The chain employs TRBV6-2 or TRBV6-3 and TRBJ2-7; the match to TRBD1 covers 8 bases. V lost 3 bases, J lost 3 bases, and 7 bases stayed unmatched. The CDR3 is 15 residues long. The germline CDR1 and CDR2 sequences are MNHEY and SVGEGT. The CDR3 DNA reads as TGTGCCAGCAGTTATGAGACAGGGGCCCTCTACGAGCAGTACTTC. It translates to CASSYETGALYEQYF.

CDR3: CASSPGPGETQYF. The DNA for the CDR3 is TGCGCCAGCAGCCCTGGACCTGGGGAGACCCAGTACTTC. This chain links TRBV5-1 with TRBJ2-5; D ambiguous. Trimming shortened V by 4 bases and J by 5 bases, and 12 bases separated the two germline ends. Germline-derived CDR1 and CDR2 are SGHRS and YFSETQ. The length of the CDR3 is 13 residues.

V gene TRBV2 combines with J gene TRBJ1-6, with TRBD1 matching 10 bases. V gave up 6 bases and J gave up 7 bases; unmatched junction bases: 6. This CDR3 is 15 amino acids long. CDR1 is SNHLY and CDR2 is FYNNEI in the germline V gene. CDR3 in amino acids: CASRTPGQGNSPLHF. Written as DNA, the CDR3 is TGTGCCAGCAGGACCCCGGGACAGGGGAATTCACCCCTCCACTTT.

This sequence joins TRBV7-2 and TRBJ1-2, with 7 bases matching TRBD1. The CDR3 covers 13 residues. J was trimmed by 2 bases and V by 6 bases; bases with no gene match: 3. Germline CDR1 reads SGHTA; CDR2 reads FQGNSA. The chain's CDR3 is CASSVTGNYGYTF. The DNA for the CDR3 is TGTGCCAGCAGTGTGACAGGGAACTATGGCTACACCTTC.

V and J are TRBV6-5 and TRBJ2-5; 12 bases agree with TRBD2. The CDR3 has 14 amino acids. V lost 5 bases, J lost 2 bases, and 0 bases stayed unmatched. The V gene's germline CDR1 is MNHEY and CDR2 SVGAGI. The DNA for the CDR3 is TGTGCCAGCAGTCTAGCGGGGGGGCAAGAGACCCAGTACTTC. It codes for CASSLAGGQETQYF.

The chain uses TRBV20-1 and TRBJ1-1; D call uncertain. Germline lookup yields CDR1 DFQATT and CDR2 SNEGSKA (reference sequence). Between the trimmed V and J ends, which lost 1 base and 5 bases, there was a span of 5 bases. This CDR3 has 11 amino acids. The CDR3 DNA reads as TGCAGTGCTAGAGCCGGGACTGAAGCTTTCTTT. Translating gives CSARAGTEAFF.

The V and J genes are TRBV18 and TRBJ1-2, with D perhaps matching TRBD1 (5 bases). Trimming cost V 1 base and J 3 bases, with 9 bases left between them. CDR3 size: 14 residues. The germline V gene encodes CDR1 KGHSH and CDR2 LQKENI. The CDR3 nucleotides are TGTGCCAGCTCACCACAGCGGGGGGACTATGGCTACACCTTC. Protein: CASSPQRGDYGYTF.

CDR3 sequence (DNA): TGTGCCAGCAGCCAACCTTGGGGGGGCTGGGATGAGCAGTTCTTC. Protein: CASSQPWGGWDEQFF. The chain recombines TRBV3-1 (or the pseudogene TRBV3-2) with TRBJ2-1; D perhaps matches TRBD2 (7 bases). Trimming removed 2 bases at V and 8 bases at J, with 16 bases between. This CDR3 has 15 residues. The germline gives CDR1 LGHDT, CDR2 YNNKEL (reference sequence).

The V gene is TRBV10-2, the J gene TRBJ1-5; no clear D gene. The CDR3 loop spans 12 amino acids. Germline CDR1 reads WSHSY; CDR2 reads SAAADI. The ends were cut back, 1 base at V and 3 bases at J, with 1 base in the middle. The CDR3 sequence is CASSEFNQPQHF. The CDR3 nucleotides are TGCGCCAGCAGTGAGTTCAATCAGCCCCAGCATTTT.

The rearrangement uses TRBV3-1 (or the pseudogene TRBV3-2) and TRBJ2-3, with 13 nucleotides matching TRBD2. J lost 3 bases, V lost 2 bases, and 2 bases had no gene match. Per the germline V gene, CDR1 is LGHDT and CDR2 is YNNKEL (reference sequence). The CDR3 runs to 16 residues. DNA of the CDR3: TGTGCCAGCAGCCAAAAGACTAGCGGGGGGACAGATACGCAGTATTTT. It codes for CASSQKTSGGTDTQYF.

The rearrangement joins TRBV9 to TRBJ2-6; no definite D call. V was trimmed by 0 bases and J by 0 bases, leaving 10 bases between them. Germline CDR1 reads SGDLS; CDR2 reads YYNGEE. This CDR3 region has 17 residues. This CDR3 reads CASSVGAAISGANVLTF. CDR3 nucleotides: TGTGCCAGCAGCGTAGGAGCCGCCATCTCTGGGGCCAACGTCCTGACTTTC.

The genes are TRBV7-9 and TRBJ1-1; D unclear. V dropped 5 bases and J dropped 0 bases, with 19 bases sitting between them. The CDR3 runs 17 residues. The germline gives CDR1 SEHNR, CDR2 FQNEAQ (reference sequence). CDR3 protein: CASSPPSHNDMNTEAFF. CDR3 DNA sequence: TGTGCCAGCAGCCCCCCGAGCCATAACGATATGAACACTGAAGCTTTCTTT. The complete variable domain, with remaining parts taken from reference TRBV7-9 and TRBJ1-1, reads DTGVSQNPRHKITKRGQNVTFRCDPISEHNRLYWYRQTLGQGPEFLTYFQNEAQLEKSRLLSDRFSAERPKGSFSTLEIQRTEQGDSAMYLCASSPPSHNDMNTEAFFGQGTRLTVV.

The gene calls are TRBV18 and TRBJ2-3, with 7 bases fitting TRBD1. The trim removed 3 bases at V and 2 bases at J, leaving 11 bases unmatched. The CDR3 loop spans 17 amino acids. Germline V gives CDR1 KGHSH, CDR2 LQKENI. Here the CDR3 reads CASSPLSRGPTTDTQYF. The CDR3 coding sequence is TGTGCCAGCTCACCTTTGTCGAGGGGGCCAACCACAGATACGCAGTATTTT.

The chain couples TRBV3-1 (or the pseudogene TRBV3-2) to TRBJ2-7; tentative D call: TRBD1 (6 bases). The CDR3 covers 12 residues. Germline V gene lookup returns CDR1 LGHDT and CDR2 YNNKEL (reference sequence). V gave up 1 base and J gave up 7 bases, with 8 bases separating them. In DNA form, the CDR3 reads TGTGCCAGCAGCCAAGCCGACAGGGAGCAGTACTTC. The encoded protein is CASSQADREQYF.

This sequence joins TRBV11-2 and TRBJ1-2; maybe TRBD1 (5 bases). Germline V lookup: CDR1 SGHAT, CDR2 FQNNGV. The CDR3 is made up of 11 amino acids. Trimming took off 3 bases at V and 6 bases at J, with 5 bases between the two ends. The CDR3 DNA reads as TGTGCCAGCAGCTTCAGGGATGGCTACACCTTC. It is translated as CASSFRDGYTF.

The chain links TRBV7-2 to TRBJ2-1, with 7 positions matching TRBD1. V lost 1 base and J lost 2; bases outside the gene matches: 2. The CDR3 runs to 15 residues. CDR1 is SGHTA and CDR2 is FQGNSA in the germline V gene. This CDR3 is CASSLDRGAYNEQFF. The CDR3 bases are TGTGCCAGCAGCTTAGACAGGGGCGCCTACAATGAGCAGTTCTTC.

As concerns this clone: The same CDR3 can be traced to other DNA sequences in this sample. The chain uses TRBV7-9 and TRBJ2-7; D possibly corresponds to TRBD1 (5 bases). This CDR3 has 13 amino acids. Deletions cut 0 bases from V and 3 bases from J, with 6 bases between. Germline-derived CDR1 and CDR2 are SEHNR and FQNEAQ (reference sequence). DNA of the CDR3: TGTGCCAGCAGCTTAGCAGGGGACTACGAGCAGTACTTC. Residues: CASSLAGDYEQYF.

This sequence joins TRBV10-3 and TRBJ1-5; a weak D match, TRBD1 (6 bases). Deletions cut 2 bases from V and 3 bases from J, with 17 bases between. There are 17 residues in the CDR3. Germline assignment: CDR1 ENHRY and CDR2 SYGVKD. The CDR3 reads CAISEAKQGASNQPQHF. CDR3 coding DNA: TGTGCCATCAGTGAGGCCAAACAGGGAGCCTCCAATCAGCCCCAGCATTTT.

This chain uses TRBV6-1 with TRBJ1-2, with D possibly matching TRBD1 (5 bases). CDR1 MNHNS and CDR2 SASEGT come from the germline V gene. Deletions cut 2 bases from V and 5 bases from J, with 12 bases between. This CDR3 comprises 14 residues. CDR3 coding DNA: TGTGCCAGCAGTGAACGTGTGGGGCAGTATGGCTACACCTTC. This gives the protein CASSERVGQYGYTF.

The chain is built from TRBV6-5 and TRBJ1-1, with 9 positions matching TRBD1. The V gene end was trimmed by 6 bases and the J gene end by 5 bases; junction bases not matched to a gene: 7. The CDR3 is made up of 14 amino acids. Germline-derived CDR1 and CDR2 are MNHEY and SVGAGI. Here the CDR3 reads CASSRGQGRTEAFF. As DNA, the CDR3 is TGTGCCAGCAGCCGCGGACAGGGGCGGACTGAAGCTTTCTTT.

This chain joins TRBV2 and TRBJ1-1, with D possibly matching TRBD1 (5 bases). V gave up 4 bases and J gave up 0 bases, with 12 bases separating them. Germline CDR1 reads SNHLY; CDR2 reads FYNNEI. The CDR3 sequence is 15 residues long. The CDR3 DNA sequence: TGTGCCAGCAGTGGCGCAGGGAGGGTGAACACTGAAGCTTTCTTT. This sequence encodes CASSGAGRVNTEAFF. Variable domain in full (rest from reference TRBV2 and TRBJ1-1): EPEVTQTPSHQVTQMGQEVILRCVPISNHLYFYWYRQILGQKVEFLVSFYNNEISEKSEIFDDQFSVERPDGSNFTLKIRSTKLEDSAMYFCASSGAGRVNTEAFFGQGTRLTVV.

The chain recombines TRBV10-3 with TRBJ1-6, with D maybe TRBD1 (6 bases). Germline CDR1 is ENHRY and CDR2 is SYGVKD. The germline V and J ends were trimmed by 5 bases and 5 bases, with 16 bases remaining between them. The CDR3 covers 16 residues. For the CDR3, the DNA is TGTGCCATCAGTTTTAGACAGGTAGGGGATAATTCACCCCTCCACTTT. Encoded protein: CAISFRQVGDNSPLHF.

V and J are TRBV11-2 and TRBJ1-1; 7 positions match TRBD1. The CDR3 contains 15 residues. Germline trimming cut 1 base from V and 3 bases from J; bases unmatched to any gene: 5. Germline lookup yields CDR1 SGHAT and CDR2 FQNNGV. The CDR3 nucleotides are TGTGCCAGCAGCTTAGGTTACAGGGGTGACACTGAAGCTTTCTTT. This encodes CASSLGYRGDTEAFF. Full variable domain (remainder filled in from reference TRBV11-2 and TRBJ1-1): EAGVAQSPRYKIIEKRQSVAFWCNPISGHATLYWYQQILGQGPKLLIQFQNNGVVDDSQLPKDRFSAERLKGVDSTLKIQPAKLEDSAVYLCASSLGYRGDTEAFFGQGTRLTVV.

The rearrangement joins TRBV7-2 to TRBJ2-7; TRBD1 matches 10 bases. Looked up from germline, CDR1 is SGHTA and CDR2 is FQGNSA. This CDR3 has 17 residues. Trimming took 5 bases from V and 3 from J; bases not matched to a gene: 13. DNA for the CDR3: TGTGCCAGCAGCGATGACAGGGGGCTCCAGCAAGGCTACGAGCAGTACTTC. Its protein is CASSDDRGLQQGYEQYF.

The V call is TRBV24-1, the J call TRBJ2-1, with D uncertain. The CDR3 extends over 11 amino acids. V dropped 12 bases and J dropped 8 bases, with 13 bases sitting between them. CDR1 and CDR2 (germline): KGHDR, SFDVKD. In DNA, the CDR3 is TGTGCCGCTGCCTTAGCCCATGAGCAGTTCTTC. It encodes CAAALAHEQFF.

This chain links TRBV18 with TRBJ2-7, with TRBD1 identical over 9 bases. From germline, CDR1 is KGHSH and CDR2 LQKENI. There are 14 residues in the CDR3. V lost 4 bases to trimming and J lost 5 bases; unmatched junction nucleotides: 6. As DNA, the CDR3 is TGTGCCAGCTCACAATGGACAGGGGTGGACGAGCAGTACTTC. It translates to CASSQWTGVDEQYF.